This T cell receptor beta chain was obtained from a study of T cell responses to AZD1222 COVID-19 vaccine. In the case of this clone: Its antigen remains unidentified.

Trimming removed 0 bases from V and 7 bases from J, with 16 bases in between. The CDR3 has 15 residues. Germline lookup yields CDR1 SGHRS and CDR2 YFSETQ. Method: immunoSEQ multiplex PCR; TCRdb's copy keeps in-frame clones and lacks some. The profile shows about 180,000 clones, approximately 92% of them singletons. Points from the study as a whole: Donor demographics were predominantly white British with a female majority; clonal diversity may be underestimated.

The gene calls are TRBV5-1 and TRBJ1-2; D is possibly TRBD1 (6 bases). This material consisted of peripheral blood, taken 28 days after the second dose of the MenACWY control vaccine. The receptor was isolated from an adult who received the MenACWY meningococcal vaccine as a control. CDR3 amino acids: CASSLGTEYLGGYTF. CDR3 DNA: TGCGCCAGCAGCTTGGGGACAGAATACCTCGGTGGCTACACCTTC.